The entry below describes one T cell receptor beta chain. Antigen unknown. Sequencing of TCR beta drew on CD8+ and CD4+ T cells from blood. Negative isolation yielded the CD8+ and CD4+ T cells, while FACS enriched the TEMRA cells. There are 13 residues in the CDR3. Germline values: CDR1 SGHRS, CDR2 YFSETQ. J was trimmed by 6 bases and V by 4 bases; bases with no gene match: 2. This entry comes from a study of CD8 T cells in Susac syndrome. Random hexamers were used to reverse transcribe roughly 0.5 to 1 ug of RNA. TCR beta CDR3 was amplified by immunoSEQ covering 54 Vbeta and 13 Jbeta. Using its own MiXCR run on the immunoSEQ multiplex PCR reads, TCRdb lists one record per CDR3 protein. The table lists 90,000 to 150,000 distinct CDR3 sequences, 85% to 95% of them singletons. Study outcomes and limitations: The TCR sequencing and HLA analysis in the study involved a relatively small number of individuals, as the study acknowledged.

This TCR was recovered from a human donor with multiple sclerosis. Sequences were obtained from CD4+ T cells from PBMCs. The chain carries TRBV5-1 and TRBJ2-4, with 9 nucleotides matching TRBD1. CDR3 region: CASSGGQGNIQYF. The CDR3 nucleotides are TGCGCCAGCAGCGGGGGACAGGGAAACATTCAGTACTTC.